The entry below gives a single T cell receptor (beta chain) sequence along with its context. There is no known antigen for this receptor. No quality values exist for individual bases; no much larger clone is one base distant. The collaborating institutions used their own protocols to collect whole blood in K2EDTA tubes. Collaborator samples were shipped for TCRbeta analysis as frozen whole blood, isolated PBMCs, or DNA extracted from either sample type. This entry is derived from a study of blood T cell repertoires in COVID-19 (dated by TCRdb to the early 2020s). Background on the whole study: Samples covering the acute and convalescent phases of COVID-19 were provided by collaborators in the United States, Italy and Spain. The prospective study material was composed of cDNA or gDNA derived from T cells, B-cell-depleted T cells, or PBMCs. Deeply sampled blood TCRbeta repertoires from subjects exposed to, actively infected with, or recovered from COVID-19 were included in the dataset. The repertoires were released in a freely available public database meant as a resource for research on the immune response to SARS-CoV-2. Samples were obtained from the ongoing ImmuneRACE study (first 160 participants) and from 1,254 subjects provided by 6 global collaborators. Nearly every sample came with metadata listing a de-identified subject ID, COVID-19 status, age in years and sex. HLA class I and class II types, where available, came from metadata supplied by the sample provider rather than from assay-based typing. The paper as a whole reports these results and caveats: Clinical and demographic metadata were provided uncurated, with the amount varying by source and participant.

TCRbeta CDR3 regions were amplified from genomic DNA using the immunoSEQ Assay, a bias-controlled multiplex PCR. On the study's bioinformatics: The number of nucleated cells in each sample was estimated by amplification of reference gene primers within the assay. To quantify the absolute abundance of each unique TCRbeta CDR3 rearrangement, sequence reads were collapsed and filtered. For each sample, productive Simpson clonality was calculated by taking the square root of Simpson's diversity index across productive rearrangements. Here the immuneACCESS table is served through TCRdb, limited to in-frame sequences with V and J called. Missing clones are a known gap in these copies; in checked studies unresolved V genes cover under half, and the rest lacks a known reason. V and J calls and clone size are copied from that table; D and trimming were computed from the DNA. Here the sample has some 96,000 clones; roughly 88% occur a single time. 5% of the sample goes to the ten largest clones.

The junction shows trimming of 3 bases on V and 2 bases on J, plus 6 bases between the germline ends. CDR3 length: 13 amino acids, cysteine to phenylalanine. Only the CDR3 part of the read is kept: 39 bases, read in frame from the first base. This receptor chain uses TRBV12-3 or TRBV12-4 and TRBJ2-3; the D gene remains uncertain. The sample comprised peripheral blood. The sequence was collected from a human donor in a cohort sampled during active COVID-19. The bases are TGTGCCAGCAGTTTCAGATACACAGATACGCAGTATTTT. Protein translation: CASSFRYTDTQYF.